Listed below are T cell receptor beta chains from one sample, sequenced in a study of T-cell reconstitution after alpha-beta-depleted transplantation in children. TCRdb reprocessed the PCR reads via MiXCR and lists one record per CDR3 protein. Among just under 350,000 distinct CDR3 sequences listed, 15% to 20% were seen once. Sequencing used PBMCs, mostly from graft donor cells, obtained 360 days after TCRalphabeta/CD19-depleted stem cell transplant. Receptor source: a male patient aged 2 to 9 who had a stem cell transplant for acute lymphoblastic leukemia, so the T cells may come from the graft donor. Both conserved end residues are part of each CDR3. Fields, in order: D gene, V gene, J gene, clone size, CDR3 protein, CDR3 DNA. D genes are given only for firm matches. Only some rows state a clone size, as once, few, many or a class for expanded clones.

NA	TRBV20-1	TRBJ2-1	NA	CSAIRWRAYNEQFF	TGCAGTGCCATTCGATGGCGGGCCTACAATGAGCAGTTCTTC
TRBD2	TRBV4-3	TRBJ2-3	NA	CASSPGTSGRGSTDTQYF	TGCGCCAGCTCCCCGGGGACTAGCGGGAGGGGAAGCACAGATACGCAGTATTTT
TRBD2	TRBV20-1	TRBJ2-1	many	CSARDLAGGNEQFF	TGCAGTGCTAGAGACCTAGCGGGAGGTAATGAGCAGTTCTTC
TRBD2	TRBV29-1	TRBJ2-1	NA	CSAVPGLAGGSSYNEQFF	TGCAGCGCCGTCCCCGGACTAGCGGGAGGATCTTCCTACAATGAGCAGTTCTTC
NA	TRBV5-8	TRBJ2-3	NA	CASSPTAPDTQYF	TGTGCCAGCAGCCCGACAGCCCCAGATACGCAGTATTTT
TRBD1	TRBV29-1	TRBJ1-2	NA	CSVEGQNYGYTF	TGCAGCGTTGAGGGACAGAACTATGGCTACACCTTC
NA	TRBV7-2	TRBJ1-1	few	CASSSGLPNTEAFF	TGTGCCAGCAGCTCAGGGTTGCCCAACACTGAAGCTTTCTTT
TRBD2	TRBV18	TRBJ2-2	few	CASSPGGSSNTGELFF	TGTGCCAGCTCACCAGGCGGGAGCTCGAACACCGGGGAGCTGTTTTTT
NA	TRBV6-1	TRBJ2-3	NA	CVSQSGNTDTQYF	TGTGTCTCCCAGTCGGGGAACACAGATACGCAGTATTTT
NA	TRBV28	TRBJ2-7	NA	CASTSGRGVFSYEQYF	TGTGCCAGCACCTCCGGCCGCGGGGTCTTCTCCTACGAGCAGTACTTC
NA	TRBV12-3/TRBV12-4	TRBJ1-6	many	CASSFGRSYNSPLHF	TGTGCCAGCAGTTTCGGGCGCTCCTATAATTCACCCCTCCACTTT
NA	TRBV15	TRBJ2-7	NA	CATSVDKWTTYEQYF	TGTGCCACCAGTGTCGACAAGTGGACTACCTACGAGCAGTACTTC
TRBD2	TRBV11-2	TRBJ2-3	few	CASSFGHQWREGLTDTQYF	TGTGCCAGCAGCTTTGGCCATCAGTGGCGGGAGGGCCTCACAGATACGCAGTATTTT
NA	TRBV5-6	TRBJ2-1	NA	CASSATGEQFF	TGTGCCAGCAGCGCGACAGGTGAGCAGTTCTTC
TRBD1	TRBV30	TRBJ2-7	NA	CAWSVTTGVPYEQYF	TGTGCCTGGAGTGTAACCACAGGGGTCCCCTACGAGCAGTACTTC
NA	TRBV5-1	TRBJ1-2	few	CASSLEWGGGYTF	TGCGCCAGCAGCTTGGAGTGGGGAGGCGGCTACACCTTC
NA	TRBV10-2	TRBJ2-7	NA	CASSESTGPSNEQYF	TGCGCCAGCAGTGAGTCTACGGGGCCCTCCAACGAGCAGTACTTC
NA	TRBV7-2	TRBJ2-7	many	CASSLTEGGVGYEQYF	TGTGCCAGCAGCTTAACGGAGGGGGGGGTTGGTTACGAGCAGTACTTC
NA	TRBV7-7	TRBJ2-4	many	CASSAWTGGVQYF	TGTGCTAGCAGCGCATGGACAGGCGGGGTTCAGTACTTC
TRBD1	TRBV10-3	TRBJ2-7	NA	CAIRSDRVGPYEQYF	TGTGCCATCAGGTCCGACAGGGTAGGACCTTACGAGCAGTACTTC
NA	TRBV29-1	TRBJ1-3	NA	CSVSGGDTLGNTIYF	TGCAGCGTCTCTGGCGGGGACACCCTTGGAAACACCATATATTTT
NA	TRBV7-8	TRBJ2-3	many	CASSFWSGDTDTQYF	TGTGCCAGCAGCTTTTGGTCGGGGGACACAGATACGCAGTATTTT
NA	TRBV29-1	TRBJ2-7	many	CSGGQGHNYEQYF	TGCAGCGGTGGTCAGGGCCACAACTACGAGCAGTACTTC
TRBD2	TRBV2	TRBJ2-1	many	CAIPSGAYNEQFF	TGTGCCATCCCTAGCGGGGCCTACAATGAGCAGTTCTTC
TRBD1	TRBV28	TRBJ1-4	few	CASRTGNEKLFF	TGTGCCAGCAGGACAGGGAATGAAAAACTGTTTTTT
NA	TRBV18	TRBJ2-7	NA	CASSPERRTNYEQYF	TGTGCCAGCTCACCAGAGCGACGTACAAACTACGAGCAGTACTTC
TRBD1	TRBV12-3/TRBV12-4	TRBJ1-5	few	CASSFESTGGFYSNQPQHF	TGTGCCAGCAGTTTTGAGTCAACAGGGGGATTTTATAGCAATCAGCCCCAGCATTTT
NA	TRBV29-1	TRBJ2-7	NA	CSVTHQGYEQYF	TGCAGCGTGACACATCAGGGATACGAGCAGTACTTC
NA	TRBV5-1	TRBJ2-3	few	CASSSPAGARTDTQYF	TGCGCCAGCAGCTCGCCCGCCGGGGCCCGCACAGATACGCAGTATTTT